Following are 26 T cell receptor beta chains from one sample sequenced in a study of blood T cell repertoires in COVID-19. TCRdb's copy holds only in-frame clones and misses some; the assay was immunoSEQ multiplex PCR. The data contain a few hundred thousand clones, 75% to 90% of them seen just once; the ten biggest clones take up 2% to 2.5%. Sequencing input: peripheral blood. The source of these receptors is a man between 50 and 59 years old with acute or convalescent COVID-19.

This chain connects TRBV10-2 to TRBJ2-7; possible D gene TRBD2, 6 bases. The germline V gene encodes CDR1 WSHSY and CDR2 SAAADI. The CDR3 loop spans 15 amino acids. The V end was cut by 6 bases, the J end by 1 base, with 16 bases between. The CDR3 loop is CASRPPGRRSYEQYF. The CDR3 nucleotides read TGCGCCAGCAGACCCCCAGGGAGGCGATCCTACGAGCAGTACTTC.

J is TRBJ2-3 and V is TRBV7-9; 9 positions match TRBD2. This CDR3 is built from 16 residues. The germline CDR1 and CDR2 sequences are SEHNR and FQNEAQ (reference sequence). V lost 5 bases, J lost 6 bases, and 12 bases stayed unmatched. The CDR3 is CASSVSGGRSVDTQYF. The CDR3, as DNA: TGTGCCAGCAGCGTGAGCGGGGGGCGTTCTGTGGATACGCAGTATTTT.

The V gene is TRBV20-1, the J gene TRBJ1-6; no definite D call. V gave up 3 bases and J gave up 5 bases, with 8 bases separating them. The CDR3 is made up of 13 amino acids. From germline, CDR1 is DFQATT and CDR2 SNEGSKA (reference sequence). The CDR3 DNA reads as TGCAGTGCTAGTCCGGGTAATAATTCACCCCTCCACTTT. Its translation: CSASPGNNSPLHF.

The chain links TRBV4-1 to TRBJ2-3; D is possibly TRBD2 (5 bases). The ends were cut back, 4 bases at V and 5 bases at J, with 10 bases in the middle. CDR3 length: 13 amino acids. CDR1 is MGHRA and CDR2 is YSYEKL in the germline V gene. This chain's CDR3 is CASSRPREDTQYF. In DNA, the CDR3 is TGCGCCAGCAGCCGACCCCGGGAAGATACGCAGTATTTT.

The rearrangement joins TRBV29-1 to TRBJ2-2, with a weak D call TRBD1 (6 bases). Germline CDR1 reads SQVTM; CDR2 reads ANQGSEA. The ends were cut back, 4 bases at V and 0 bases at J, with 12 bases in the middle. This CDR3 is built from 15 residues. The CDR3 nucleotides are TGCAGCGTTGGATCAGGGGCACCGAACACCGGGGAGCTGTTTTTT. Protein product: CSVGSGAPNTGELFF.

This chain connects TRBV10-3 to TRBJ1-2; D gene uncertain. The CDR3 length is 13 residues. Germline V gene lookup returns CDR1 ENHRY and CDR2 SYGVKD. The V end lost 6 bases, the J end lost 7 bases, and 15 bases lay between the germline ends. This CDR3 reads CAISVGERVGYTF. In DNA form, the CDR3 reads TGTGCCATCAGCGTCGGGGAGAGGGTTGGCTACACCTTC.

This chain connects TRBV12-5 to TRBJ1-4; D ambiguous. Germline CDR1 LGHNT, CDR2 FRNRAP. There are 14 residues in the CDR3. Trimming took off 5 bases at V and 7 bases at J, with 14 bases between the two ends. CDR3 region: CASGTQTSGEKLFF. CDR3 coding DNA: TGTGCTAGTGGTACTCAGACTTCGGGTGAAAAACTGTTTTTT.

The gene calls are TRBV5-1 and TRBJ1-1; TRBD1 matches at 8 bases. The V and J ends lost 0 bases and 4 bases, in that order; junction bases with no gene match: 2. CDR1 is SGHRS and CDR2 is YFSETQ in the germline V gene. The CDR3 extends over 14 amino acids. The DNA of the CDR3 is TGCGCCAGCAGCTTGGGGACAGGGCGCACTGAAGCTTTCTTT. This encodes CASSLGTGRTEAFF.

The CDR3, as DNA: TGTGCCAGCAGTCCCTTAGCGGATACGCAGTATTTT. Translating gives CASSPLADTQYF. This rearrangement joins TRBV12-3 or TRBV12-4 to TRBJ2-3; a possible D gene is TRBD2 (5 bases). V lost 5 bases and J lost 6, with 9 bases in between. This CDR3 has 12 amino acids.

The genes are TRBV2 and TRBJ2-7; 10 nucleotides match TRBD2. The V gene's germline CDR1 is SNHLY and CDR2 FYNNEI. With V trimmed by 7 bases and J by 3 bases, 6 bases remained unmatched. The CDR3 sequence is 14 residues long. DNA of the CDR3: TGTGCCAGCATGCTGGGACTAGCGAACTACGAGCAGTACTTC. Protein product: CASMLGLANYEQYF. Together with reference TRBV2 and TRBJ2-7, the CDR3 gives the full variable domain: EPEVTQTPSHQVTQMGQEVILRCVPISNHLYFYWYRQILGQKVEFLVSFYNNEISEKSEIFDDQFSVERPDGSNFTLKIRSTKLEDSAMYFCASMLGLANYEQYFGPGTRLTVT.

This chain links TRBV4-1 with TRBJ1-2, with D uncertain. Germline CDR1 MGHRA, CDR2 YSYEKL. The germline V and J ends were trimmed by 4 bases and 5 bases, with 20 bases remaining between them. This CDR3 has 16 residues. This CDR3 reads CASSLKAEVLEYGYTF. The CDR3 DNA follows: TGCGCCAGCAGCCTAAAGGCAGAAGTACTAGAATATGGCTACACCTTC.

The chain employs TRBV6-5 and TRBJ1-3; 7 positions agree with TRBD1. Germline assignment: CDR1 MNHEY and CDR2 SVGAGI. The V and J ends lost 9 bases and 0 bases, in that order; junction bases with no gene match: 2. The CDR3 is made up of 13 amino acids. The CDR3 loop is CASGTDSGNTIYF. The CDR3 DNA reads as TGTGCCAGTGGGACAGACTCTGGAAACACCATATATTTT.

CDR3 amino acids: CASSALRNTEAFF. CDR3 bases: TGTGCCAGCAGCGCCCTAAGGAACACTGAAGCTTTCTTT. The chain links TRBV9 to TRBJ1-1; D uncertain. Germline lookup yields CDR1 SGDLS and CDR2 YYNGEE. V was shortened by 3 bases and J by 1 base, with 7 bases between the two germline ends. This CDR3 has 13 residues.

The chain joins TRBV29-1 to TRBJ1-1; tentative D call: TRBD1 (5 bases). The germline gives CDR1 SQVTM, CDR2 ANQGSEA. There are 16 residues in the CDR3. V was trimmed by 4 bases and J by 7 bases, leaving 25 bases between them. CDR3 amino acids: CSVARSGARQSDEAFF. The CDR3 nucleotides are TGCAGCGTTGCAAGGAGTGGGGCACGACAGTCCGATGAAGCTTTCTTT. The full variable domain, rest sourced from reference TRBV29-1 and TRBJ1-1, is SAVISQKPSRDICQRGTSLTIQCQVDSQVTMMFWYRQQPGQSLTLIATANQGSEATYESGFVIDKFPISRPNLTFSTLTVSNMSPEDSSIYLCSVARSGARQSDEAFFGQGTRLTVV.

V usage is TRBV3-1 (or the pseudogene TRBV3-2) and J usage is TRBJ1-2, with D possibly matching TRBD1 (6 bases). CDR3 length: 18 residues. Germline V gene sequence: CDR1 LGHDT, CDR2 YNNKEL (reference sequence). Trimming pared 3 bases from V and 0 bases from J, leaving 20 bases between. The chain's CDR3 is CASSHIRRGLSPNYGYTF. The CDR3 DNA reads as TGTGCCAGCAGCCATATCCGCAGGGGCCTAAGTCCTAACTATGGCTACACCTTC.

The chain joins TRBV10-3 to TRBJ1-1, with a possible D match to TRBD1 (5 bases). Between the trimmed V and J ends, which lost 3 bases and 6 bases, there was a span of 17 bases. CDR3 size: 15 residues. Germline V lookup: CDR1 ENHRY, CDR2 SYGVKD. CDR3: CAISEVGPTSAEAFF. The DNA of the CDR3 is TGTGCCATCAGTGAAGTGGGGCCTACGTCGGCTGAAGCTTTCTTT.

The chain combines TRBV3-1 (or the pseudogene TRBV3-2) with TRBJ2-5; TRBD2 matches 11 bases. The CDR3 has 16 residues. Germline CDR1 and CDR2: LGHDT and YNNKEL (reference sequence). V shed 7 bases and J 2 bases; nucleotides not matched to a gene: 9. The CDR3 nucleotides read TGTGCCAGCAACCAGGCGACTAGCGGGGAACAAGAGACCCAGTACTTC. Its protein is CASNQATSGEQETQYF.

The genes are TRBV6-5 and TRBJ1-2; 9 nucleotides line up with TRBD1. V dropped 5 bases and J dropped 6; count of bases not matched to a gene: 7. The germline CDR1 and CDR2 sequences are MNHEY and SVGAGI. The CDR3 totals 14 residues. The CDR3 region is CASSTWDRVDGYTF. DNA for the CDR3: TGTGCCAGCAGTACTTGGGACAGGGTTGATGGCTACACCTTC.

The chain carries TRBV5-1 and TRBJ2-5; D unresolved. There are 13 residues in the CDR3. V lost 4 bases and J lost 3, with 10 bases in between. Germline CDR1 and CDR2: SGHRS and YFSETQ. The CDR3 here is CASSVDGEETQYF. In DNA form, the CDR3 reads TGCGCCAGCAGCGTGGACGGTGAAGAGACCCAGTACTTC. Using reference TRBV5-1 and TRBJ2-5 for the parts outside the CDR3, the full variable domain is KAGVTQTPRYLIKTRGQQVTLSCSPISGHRSVSWYQQTPGQGLQFLFEYFSETQRNKGNFPGRFSGRQFSNSRSEMNVSTLELGDSALYLCASSVDGEETQYFGPGTRLLVL.

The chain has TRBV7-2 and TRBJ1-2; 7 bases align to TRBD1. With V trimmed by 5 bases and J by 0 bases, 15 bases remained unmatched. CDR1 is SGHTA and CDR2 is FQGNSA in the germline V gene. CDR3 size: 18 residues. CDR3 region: CASSPYHRDRQANYGYTF. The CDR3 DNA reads TGTGCCAGCAGCCCATACCACCGGGACAGACAAGCTAACTATGGCTACACCTTC.

The CDR3 loop is CASSQGTGNTEAFF. The CDR3 nucleotides read TGTGCCAGCAGCCAAGGGACAGGGAACACTGAAGCTTTCTTT. The rearrangement links TRBV7-9 to TRBJ1-1; TRBD1 matches at 8 bases. After removal of 5 bases from V and 1 base from J, the junction contained 3 bases not matched to a gene. Per germline, CDR1 SEHNR and CDR2 FQNEAQ (reference sequence). The CDR3 contains 14 residues.

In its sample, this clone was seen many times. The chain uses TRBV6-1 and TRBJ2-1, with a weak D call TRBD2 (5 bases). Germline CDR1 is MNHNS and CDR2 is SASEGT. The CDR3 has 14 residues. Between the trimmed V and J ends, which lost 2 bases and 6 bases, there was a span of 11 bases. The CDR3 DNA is TGTGCCAGCAGTGAAAGCGGTGTGTTCAATGAGCAGTTCTTC. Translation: CASSESGVFNEQFF.

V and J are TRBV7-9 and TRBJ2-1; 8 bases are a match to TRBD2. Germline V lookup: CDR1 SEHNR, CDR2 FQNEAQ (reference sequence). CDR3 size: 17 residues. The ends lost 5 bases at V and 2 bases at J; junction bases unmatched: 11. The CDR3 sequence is CASSPSGRGGTYNEQFF. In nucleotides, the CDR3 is TGTGCCAGCAGCCCTAGTGGGCGCGGGGGGACCTACAATGAGCAGTTCTTC. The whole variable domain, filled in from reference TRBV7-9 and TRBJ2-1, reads DTGVSQNPRHKITKRGQNVTFRCDPISEHNRLYWYRQTLGQGPEFLTYFQNEAQLEKSRLLSDRFSAERPKGSFSTLEIQRTEQGDSAMYLCASSPSGRGGTYNEQFFGPGTRLTVL.

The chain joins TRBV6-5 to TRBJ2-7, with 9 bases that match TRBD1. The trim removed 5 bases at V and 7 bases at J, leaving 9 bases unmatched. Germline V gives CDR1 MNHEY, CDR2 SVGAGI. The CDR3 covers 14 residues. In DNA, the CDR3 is TGTGCCAGCAGTAGGGGGACAGGGTTATGGGAGCAGTACTTC. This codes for CASSRGTGLWEQYF.

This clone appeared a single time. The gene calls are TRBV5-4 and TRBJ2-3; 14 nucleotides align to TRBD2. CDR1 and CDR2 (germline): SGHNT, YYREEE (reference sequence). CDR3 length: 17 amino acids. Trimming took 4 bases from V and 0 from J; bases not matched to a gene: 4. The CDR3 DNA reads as TGTGCCAGCAGCCGGACTAGCGGGGGGACTAGCACAGATACGCAGTATTTT. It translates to CASSRTSGGTSTDTQYF.

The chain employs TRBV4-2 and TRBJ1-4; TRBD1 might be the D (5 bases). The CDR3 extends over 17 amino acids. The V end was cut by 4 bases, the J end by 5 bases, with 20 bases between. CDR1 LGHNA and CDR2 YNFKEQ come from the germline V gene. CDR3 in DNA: TGTGCCAGCAGCCCGGGCCAGGGTGGCCCTCTGAATGAAAAACTGTTTTTT. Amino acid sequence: CASSPGQGGPLNEKLFF.